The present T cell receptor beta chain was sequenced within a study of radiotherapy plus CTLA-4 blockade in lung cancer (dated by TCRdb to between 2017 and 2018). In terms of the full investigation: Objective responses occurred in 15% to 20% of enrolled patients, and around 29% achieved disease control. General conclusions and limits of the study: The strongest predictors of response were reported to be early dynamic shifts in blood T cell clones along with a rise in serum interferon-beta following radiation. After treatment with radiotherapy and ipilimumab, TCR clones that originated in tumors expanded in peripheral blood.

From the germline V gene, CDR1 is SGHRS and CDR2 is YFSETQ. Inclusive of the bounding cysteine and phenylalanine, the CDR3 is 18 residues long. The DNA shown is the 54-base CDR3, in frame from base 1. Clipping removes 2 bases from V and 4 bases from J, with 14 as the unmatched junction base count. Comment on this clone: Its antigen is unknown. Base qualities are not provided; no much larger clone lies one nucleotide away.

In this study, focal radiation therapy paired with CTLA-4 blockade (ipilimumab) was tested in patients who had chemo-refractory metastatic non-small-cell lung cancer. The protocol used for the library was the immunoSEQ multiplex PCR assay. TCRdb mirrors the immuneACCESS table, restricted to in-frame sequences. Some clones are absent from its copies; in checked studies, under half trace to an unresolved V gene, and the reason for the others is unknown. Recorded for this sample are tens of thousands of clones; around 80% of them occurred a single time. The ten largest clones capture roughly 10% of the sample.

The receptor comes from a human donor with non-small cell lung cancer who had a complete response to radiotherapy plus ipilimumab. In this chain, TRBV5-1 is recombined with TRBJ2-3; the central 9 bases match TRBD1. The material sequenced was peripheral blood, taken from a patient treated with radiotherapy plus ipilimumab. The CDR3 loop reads CASSFQLGTGRKADTQYF. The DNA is TGCGCCAGCAGCTTCCAATTGGGGACAGGGAGGAAGGCAGATACGCAGTATTTT.